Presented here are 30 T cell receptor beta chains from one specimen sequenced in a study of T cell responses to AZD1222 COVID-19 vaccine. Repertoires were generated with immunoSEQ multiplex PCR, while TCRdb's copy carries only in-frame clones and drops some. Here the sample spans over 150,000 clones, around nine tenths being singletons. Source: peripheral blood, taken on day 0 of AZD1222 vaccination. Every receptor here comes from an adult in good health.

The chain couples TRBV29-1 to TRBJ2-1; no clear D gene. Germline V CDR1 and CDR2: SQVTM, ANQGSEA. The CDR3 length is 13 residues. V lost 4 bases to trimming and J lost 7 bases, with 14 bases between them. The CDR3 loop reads CSVATRYRNEQFF. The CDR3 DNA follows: TGCAGCGTTGCGACCAGGTATAGGAATGAGCAGTTCTTC.

CDR3 residues: CASSQEVVMNTEAFF. In DNA form, the CDR3 reads TGCGCCAGCAGCCAAGAGGTTGTAATGAACACTGAAGCTTTCTTT. The chain links TRBV4-3 to TRBJ1-1, with no clear D. The CDR3 loop spans 15 amino acids. The germline CDR1 and CDR2 sequences are LGHNA and YSLEER. V was cut by 0 bases and J by 0 bases, with 8 bases left in between.

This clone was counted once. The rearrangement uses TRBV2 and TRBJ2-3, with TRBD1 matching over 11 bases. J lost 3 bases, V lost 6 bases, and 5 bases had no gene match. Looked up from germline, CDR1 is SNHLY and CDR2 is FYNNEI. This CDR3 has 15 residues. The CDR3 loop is CASRAGTGGTDTQYF. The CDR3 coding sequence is TGTGCCAGCAGGGCCGGGACAGGGGGTACAGATACGCAGTATTTT.

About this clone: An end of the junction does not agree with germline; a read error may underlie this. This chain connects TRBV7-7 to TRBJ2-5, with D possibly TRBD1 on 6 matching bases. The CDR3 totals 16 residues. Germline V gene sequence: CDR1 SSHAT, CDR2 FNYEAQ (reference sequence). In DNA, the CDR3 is TGTGCTAGCAGCTTAGGATCTACCAGGGGCCAAGAGACCCAGTACTTC. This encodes CASSLGSTRGQETQYF.

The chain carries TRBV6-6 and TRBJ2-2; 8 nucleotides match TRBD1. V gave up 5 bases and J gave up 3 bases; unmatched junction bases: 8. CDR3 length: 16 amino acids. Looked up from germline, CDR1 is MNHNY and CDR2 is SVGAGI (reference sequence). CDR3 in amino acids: CASSRRTGPDTGELFF. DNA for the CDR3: TGTGCCAGCAGTCGACGGACAGGGCCGGACACCGGGGAGCTGTTTTTT.

The CDR3 DNA is TGTGCCAGCTCACCGGGACAGGGCCCCTATAATTCACCCCTCCACTTT. Its protein is CASSPGQGPYNSPLHF. V and J are TRBV18 and TRBJ1-6, with TRBD1 matching over 9 bases. Per the germline V gene, CDR1 is KGHSH and CDR2 is LQKENI. The CDR3 is 16 amino acids. V lost 3 bases and J lost 2; bases outside the gene matches: 2.

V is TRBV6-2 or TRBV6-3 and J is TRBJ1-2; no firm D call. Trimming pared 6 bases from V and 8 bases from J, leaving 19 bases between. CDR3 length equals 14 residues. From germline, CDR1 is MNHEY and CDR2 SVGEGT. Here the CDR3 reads CASSLLVIHGGYTF. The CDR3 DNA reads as TGTGCCAGCAGCCTCCTTGTCATCCACGGAGGCTACACCTTC.

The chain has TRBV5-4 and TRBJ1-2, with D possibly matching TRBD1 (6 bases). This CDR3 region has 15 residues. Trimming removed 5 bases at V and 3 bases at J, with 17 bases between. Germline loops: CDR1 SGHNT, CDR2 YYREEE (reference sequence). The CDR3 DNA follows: TGTGCCAGCAGGGACGGGACAATTATTGACTATGGCTACACCTTC. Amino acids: CASRDGTIIDYGYTF.

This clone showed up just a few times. For the CDR3, the DNA is TGTGCCAGCAGGACTAGCGGCAAGTACCAAGAGACCCAGTACTTC. It translates to CASRTSGKYQETQYF. The V and J genes are TRBV27 and TRBJ2-5; 9 bases match TRBD2. V gave up 6 bases and J gave up 0 bases; unmatched junction bases: 5. This CDR3 region has 15 residues. The germline gives CDR1 MNHEY, CDR2 SMNVEV (reference sequence).

In nucleotides, the CDR3 is TGCGCCAGCAGCCCCCGGACAGTGAGGCCCTACGAGCAGTACTTC. Encoded protein: CASSPRTVRPYEQYF. This chain uses TRBV23-1 with TRBJ2-7; a weak D match, TRBD1 (6 bases). TRBV23-1 is marked as an open reading frame, function uncertain. V was trimmed by 6 bases and J by 2 bases, leaving 17 bases between them. The CDR3 sequence is 15 residues long.

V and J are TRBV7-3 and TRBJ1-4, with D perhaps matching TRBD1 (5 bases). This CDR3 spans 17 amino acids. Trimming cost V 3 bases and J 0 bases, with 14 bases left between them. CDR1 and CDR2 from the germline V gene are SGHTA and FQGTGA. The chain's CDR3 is CASSLRGPGATNEKLFF. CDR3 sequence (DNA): TGTGCCAGCAGCTTGAGGGGTCCCGGAGCAACTAATGAAAAACTGTTTTTT.

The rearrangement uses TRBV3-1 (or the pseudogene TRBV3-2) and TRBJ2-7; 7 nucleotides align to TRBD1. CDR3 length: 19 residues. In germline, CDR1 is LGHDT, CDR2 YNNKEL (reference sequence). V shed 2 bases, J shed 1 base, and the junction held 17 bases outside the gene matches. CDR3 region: CASSQSIMRPGQTSYEQYF. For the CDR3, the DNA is TGTGCCAGCAGCCAATCCATAATGAGGCCGGGACAGACATCCTACGAGCAGTACTTC.

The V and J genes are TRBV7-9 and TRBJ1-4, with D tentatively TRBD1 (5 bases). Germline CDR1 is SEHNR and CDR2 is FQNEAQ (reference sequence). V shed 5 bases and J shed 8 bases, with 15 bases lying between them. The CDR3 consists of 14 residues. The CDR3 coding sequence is TGTGCCAGCAGCCTGAGGGGAGAGAAAGAAAAACTGTTTTTT. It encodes CASSLRGEKEKLFF.

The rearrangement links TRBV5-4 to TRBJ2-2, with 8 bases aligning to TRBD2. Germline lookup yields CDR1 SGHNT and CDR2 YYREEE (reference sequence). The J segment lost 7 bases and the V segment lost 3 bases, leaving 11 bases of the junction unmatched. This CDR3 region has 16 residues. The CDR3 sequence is CASSSPASGSDGELFF. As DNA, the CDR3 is TGTGCCAGCAGCTCCCCCGCTAGCGGGTCCGACGGGGAGCTGTTTTTT.

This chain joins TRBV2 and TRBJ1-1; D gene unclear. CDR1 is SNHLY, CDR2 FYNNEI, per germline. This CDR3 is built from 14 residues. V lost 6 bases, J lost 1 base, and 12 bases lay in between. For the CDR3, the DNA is TGTGCCAGCAGGTCACGCGAAGGGAACACTGAAGCTTTCTTT. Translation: CASRSREGNTEAFF.

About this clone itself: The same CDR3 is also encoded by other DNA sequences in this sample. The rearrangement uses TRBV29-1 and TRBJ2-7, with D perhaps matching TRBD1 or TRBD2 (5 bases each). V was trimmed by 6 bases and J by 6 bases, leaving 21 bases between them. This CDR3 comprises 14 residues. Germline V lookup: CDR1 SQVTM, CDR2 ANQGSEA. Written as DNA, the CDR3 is TGCAGCGTATGCCGGGACCTCCAGGTGTGCGAGCAGTACTTC. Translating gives CSVCRDLQVCEQYF.

CDR3 in DNA: TGTGCCAGCAGGGAGACTAGCGGGGCTCACGGGGAGCTGTTTTTT. Its protein product is CASRETSGAHGELFF. The chain couples TRBV7-6 to TRBJ2-2; TRBD2 agrees at 11 bases. Trimming cost V 6 bases and J 7 bases; bases outside gene matches: 7. The CDR3 is made up of 15 amino acids. Germline CDR1 is SGHVS and CDR2 is FNYEAQ.

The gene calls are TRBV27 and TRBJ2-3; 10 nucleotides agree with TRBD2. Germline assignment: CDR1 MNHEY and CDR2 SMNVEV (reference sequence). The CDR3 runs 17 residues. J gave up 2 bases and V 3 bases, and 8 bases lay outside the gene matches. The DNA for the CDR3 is TGTGCCAGCAGTTTCCAGCTACTAGCGGGGTACACAGATACGCAGTATTTT. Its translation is CASSFQLLAGYTDTQYF.

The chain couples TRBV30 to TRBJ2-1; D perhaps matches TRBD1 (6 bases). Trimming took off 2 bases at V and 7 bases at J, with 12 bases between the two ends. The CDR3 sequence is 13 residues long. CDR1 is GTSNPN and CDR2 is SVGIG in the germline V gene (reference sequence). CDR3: CAWSRQGLNEQFF. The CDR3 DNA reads TGTGCCTGGAGTAGGCAGGGGTTAAATGAGCAGTTCTTC.

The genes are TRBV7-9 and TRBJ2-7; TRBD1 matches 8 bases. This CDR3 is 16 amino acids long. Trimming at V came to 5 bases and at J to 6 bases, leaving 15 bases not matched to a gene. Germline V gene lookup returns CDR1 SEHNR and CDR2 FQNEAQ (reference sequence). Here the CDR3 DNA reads TGTGCCAGCAGCGATATCAGGTTGGACAGGGAGGTCGAGCAGTACTTC. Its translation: CASSDIRLDREVEQYF.

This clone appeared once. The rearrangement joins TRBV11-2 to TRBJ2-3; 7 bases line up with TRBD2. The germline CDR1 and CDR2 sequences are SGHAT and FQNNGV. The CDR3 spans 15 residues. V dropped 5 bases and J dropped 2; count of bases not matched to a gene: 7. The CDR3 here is CASSPPLATTDTQYF. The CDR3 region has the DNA TGTGCCAGCAGCCCGCCACTAGCGACCACAGATACGCAGTATTTT.

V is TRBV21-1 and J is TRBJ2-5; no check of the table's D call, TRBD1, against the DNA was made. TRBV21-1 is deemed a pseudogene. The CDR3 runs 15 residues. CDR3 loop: CASSKQGQGGETQYF. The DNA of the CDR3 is TGTGCCAGCAGCAAACAGGGACAGGGAGGCGAGACCCAGTACTTC.

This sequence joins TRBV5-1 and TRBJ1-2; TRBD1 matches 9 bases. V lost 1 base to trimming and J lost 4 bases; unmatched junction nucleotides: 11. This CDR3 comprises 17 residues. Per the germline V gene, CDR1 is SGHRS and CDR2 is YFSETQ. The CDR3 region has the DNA TGCGCCAGCAGCTTGTCCCGGGACAGGGATGAGCCCTATGGCTACACCTTC. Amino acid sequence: CASSLSRDRDEPYGYTF.

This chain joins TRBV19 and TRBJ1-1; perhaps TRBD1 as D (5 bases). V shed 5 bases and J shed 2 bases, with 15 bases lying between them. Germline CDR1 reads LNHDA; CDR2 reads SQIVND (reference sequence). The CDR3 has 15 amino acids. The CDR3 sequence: CASSPRGSANTEAFF. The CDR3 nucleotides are TGTGCCAGTAGTCCCCGGGGCAGTGCCAACACTGAAGCTTTCTTT. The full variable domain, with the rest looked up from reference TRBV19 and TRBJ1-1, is DGGITQSPKYLFRKEGQNVTLSCEQNLNHDAMYWYRQDPGQGLRLIYYSQIVNDFQKGDIAEGYSVSREKKESFPLTVTSAQKNPTAFYLCASSPRGSANTEAFFGQGTRLTVV.

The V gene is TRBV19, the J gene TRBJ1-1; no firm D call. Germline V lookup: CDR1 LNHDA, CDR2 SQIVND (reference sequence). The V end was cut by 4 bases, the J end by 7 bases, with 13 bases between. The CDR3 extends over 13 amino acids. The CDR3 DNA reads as TGTGCCAGTAGTAACTGGGAGGCTAATGAAGCTTTCTTT. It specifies CASSNWEANEAFF.

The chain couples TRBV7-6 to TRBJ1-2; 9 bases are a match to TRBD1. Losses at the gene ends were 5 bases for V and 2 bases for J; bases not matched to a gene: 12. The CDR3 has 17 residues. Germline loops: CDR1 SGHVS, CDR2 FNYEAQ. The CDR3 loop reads CASSLGQGLGGNYGYTF. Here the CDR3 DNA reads TGTGCCAGCAGCCTCGGACAGGGGTTAGGGGGAAACTATGGCTACACCTTC. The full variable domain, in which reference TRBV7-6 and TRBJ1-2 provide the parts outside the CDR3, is GAGVSQSPRYKVTKRGQDVALRCDPISGHVSLYWYRQALGQGPEFLTYFNYEAQQDKSGLPNDRFSAERPEGSISTLTIQRTEQRDSAMYRCASSLGQGLGGNYGYTFGSGTRLTVV.

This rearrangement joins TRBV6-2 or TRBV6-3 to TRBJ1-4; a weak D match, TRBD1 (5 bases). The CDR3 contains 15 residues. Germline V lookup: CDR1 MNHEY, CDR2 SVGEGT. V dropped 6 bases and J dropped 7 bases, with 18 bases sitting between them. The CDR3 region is CASSRRDRVSEKLFF. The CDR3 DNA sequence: TGTGCCAGCAGCCGAAGGGACCGGGTTAGTGAAAAACTGTTTTTT.

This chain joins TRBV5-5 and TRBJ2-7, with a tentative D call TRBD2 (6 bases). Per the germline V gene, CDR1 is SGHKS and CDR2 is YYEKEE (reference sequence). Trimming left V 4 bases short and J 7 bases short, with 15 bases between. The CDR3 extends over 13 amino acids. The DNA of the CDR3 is TGTGCCAGCAGCCGACTAGGAAGGGAAGAGCAGTACTTC. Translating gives CASSRLGREEQYF.

CDR3 residues: CAARASGGDEQFF. CDR3 in DNA: TGTGCCGCACGGGCTAGCGGGGGCGATGAGCAGTTCTTC. This chain links TRBV10-3 with TRBJ2-1; 10 nucleotides line up with TRBD2. V shed 11 bases and J 8 bases; nucleotides not matched to a gene: 9. The CDR3 consists of 13 residues. CDR1 ENHRY and CDR2 SYGVKD come from the germline V gene.

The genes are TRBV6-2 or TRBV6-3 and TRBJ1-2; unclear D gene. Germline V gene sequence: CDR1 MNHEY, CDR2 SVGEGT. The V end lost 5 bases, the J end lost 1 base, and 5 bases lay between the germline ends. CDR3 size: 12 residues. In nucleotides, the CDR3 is TGTGCCAGCAGTGAGTTTAACTATGGCTACACCTTC. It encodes CASSEFNYGYTF.